These T cell receptor beta chains were read from a single sample in a study of shared clonotypes between healthy human individuals. This table comes from immunoSEQ multiplex PCR, and its TCRdb copy is limited to in-frame clones, with some not included. This table holds hundreds of thousands of clones, 70% to 80% found once. The sample comprised PBMCs. These receptors all stem from a woman in her thirties or forties in good health. Some clones in this sample may be carry-over from other donors' samples. CDR3s leave out the opening cysteine and the closing phenylalanine or tryptophan. Each record gives: V gene, J gene, CDR3 protein.

V gene: TRBV10-3; J gene: TRBJ2-1; CDR3 protein: AIREPGQGYNEQF
V gene: TRBV7-9; J gene: TRBJ2-5; CDR3 protein: ASSFPGLAGEETQY
V gene: TRBV27; J gene: TRBJ2-3; CDR3 protein: ASSLGTVATDTQY
V gene: TRBV30; J gene: TRBJ2-7; CDR3 protein: AWGGPYEQY
V gene: TRBV6-6; J gene: TRBJ2-7; CDR3 protein: ASSFVGGLGYEQY
V gene: TRBV19; J gene: TRBJ2-5; CDR3 protein: ASSTGTRETQY
V gene: TRBV2; J gene: TRBJ2-1; CDR3 protein: ASSGGWAPYNEQF
V gene: TRBV27; J gene: TRBJ2-2; CDR3 protein: ASSLYTGELF
V gene: TRBV5-8; J gene: TRBJ2-3; CDR3 protein: ASSLLRDTQY
V gene: TRBV27; J gene: TRBJ1-2; CDR3 protein: ASSLWGEGRRYGYT
V gene: TRBV5-1; J gene: TRBJ2-7; CDR3 protein: ASSRPGQGAYEQY
V gene: TRBV7-2; J gene: TRBJ2-7; CDR3 protein: ASSLYRDSYEQY
V gene: TRBV5-6; J gene: TRBJ2-5; CDR3 protein: ASSLGGDETQY
V gene: TRBV6-1; J gene: TRBJ2-3; CDR3 protein: ASSEGQTGRDTQY
V gene: TRBV6-1; J gene: TRBJ2-3; CDR3 protein: ASSEREGSGADTQY
V gene: TRBV7-9; J gene: TRBJ2-7; CDR3 protein: ASSPLAGGHYEQY
V gene: TRBV6-5; J gene: TRBJ2-7; CDR3 protein: ASSYPDGEQY
V gene: TRBV5-1; J gene: TRBJ2-3; CDR3 protein: ASSLVQGTDTQY
V gene: TRBV11-2; J gene: TRBJ2-5; CDR3 protein: ASRANKGLSDGTQY
V gene: TRBV4-1; J gene: TRBJ2-7; CDR3 protein: ASSQGSAGAYEQY
V gene: TRBV7-9; J gene: TRBJ2-3; CDR3 protein: ASSLAGLGTDTQY
V gene: TRBV10-3; J gene: TRBJ1-2; CDR3 protein: AISQRGSGQGSYGYT
V gene: TRBV7-2; J gene: TRBJ2-1; CDR3 protein: ASSPSGAPYNEQF
V gene: TRBV27; J gene: TRBJ2-1; CDR3 protein: ASSFLGRGVHEQF
V gene: TRBV7-9; J gene: TRBJ1-1; CDR3 protein: ASSLGQETEAF
V gene: TRBV7-8; J gene: TRBJ2-1; CDR3 protein: ASSPWTGRNEQF